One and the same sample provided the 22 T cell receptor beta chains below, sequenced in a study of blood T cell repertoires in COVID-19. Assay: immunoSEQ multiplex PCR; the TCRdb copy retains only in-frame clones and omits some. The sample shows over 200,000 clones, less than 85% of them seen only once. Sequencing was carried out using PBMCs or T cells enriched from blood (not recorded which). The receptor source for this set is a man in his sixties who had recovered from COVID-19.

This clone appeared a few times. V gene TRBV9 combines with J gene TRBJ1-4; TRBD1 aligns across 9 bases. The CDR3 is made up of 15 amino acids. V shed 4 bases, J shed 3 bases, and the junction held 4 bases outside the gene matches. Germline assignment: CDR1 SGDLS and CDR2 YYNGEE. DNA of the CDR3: TGTGCCAGCAGCACCCGGACAGGGGCTAATGAAAAACTGTTTTTT. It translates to CASSTRTGANEKLFF.

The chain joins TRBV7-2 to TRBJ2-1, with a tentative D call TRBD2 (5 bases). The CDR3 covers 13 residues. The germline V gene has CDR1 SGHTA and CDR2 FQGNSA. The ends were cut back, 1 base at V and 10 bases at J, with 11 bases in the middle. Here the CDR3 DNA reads TGTGCCAGCAGCTTAGGTCTAGCACCAGAGCAGTTCTTC. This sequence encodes CASSLGLAPEQFF.

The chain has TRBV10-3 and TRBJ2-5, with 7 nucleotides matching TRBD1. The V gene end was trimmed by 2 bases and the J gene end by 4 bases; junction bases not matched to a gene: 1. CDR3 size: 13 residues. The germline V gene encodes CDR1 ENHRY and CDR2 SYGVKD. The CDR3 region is CAISEGQAETQYF. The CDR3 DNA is TGTGCCATCAGTGAGGGACAGGCAGAGACCCAGTACTTC.

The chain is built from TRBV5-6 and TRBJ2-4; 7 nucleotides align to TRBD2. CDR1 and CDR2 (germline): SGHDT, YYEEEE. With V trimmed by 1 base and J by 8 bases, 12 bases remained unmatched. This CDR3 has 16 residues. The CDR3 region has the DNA TGTGCCAGCAGCTTGCGGCAATTACCGGCGGGGGACATTCAGTACTTC. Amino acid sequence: CASSLRQLPAGDIQYF.

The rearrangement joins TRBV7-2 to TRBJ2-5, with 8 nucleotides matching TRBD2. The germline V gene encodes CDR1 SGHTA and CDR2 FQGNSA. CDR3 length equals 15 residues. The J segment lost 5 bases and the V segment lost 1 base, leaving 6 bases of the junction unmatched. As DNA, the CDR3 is TGTGCCAGCAGCTTAGACGGGGGGGCTTGGGAGACCCAGTACTTC. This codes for CASSLDGGAWETQYF. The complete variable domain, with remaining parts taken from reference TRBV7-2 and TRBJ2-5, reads GAGVSQSPSNKVTEKGKDVELRCDPISGHTALYWYRQSLGQGLEFLIYFQGNSAPDKSGLPSDRFSAERTGGSVSTLTIQRTQQEDSAVYLCASSLDGGAWETQYFGPGTRLLVL.

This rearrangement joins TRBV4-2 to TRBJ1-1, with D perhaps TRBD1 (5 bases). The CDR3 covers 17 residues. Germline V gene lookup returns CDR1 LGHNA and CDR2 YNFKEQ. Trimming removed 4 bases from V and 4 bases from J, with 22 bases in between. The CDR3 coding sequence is TGTGCCAGCAGCCGGGTCGAGACAGTCGAAGTGGGCACTGAAGCTTTCTTT. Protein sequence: CASSRVETVEVGTEAFF.

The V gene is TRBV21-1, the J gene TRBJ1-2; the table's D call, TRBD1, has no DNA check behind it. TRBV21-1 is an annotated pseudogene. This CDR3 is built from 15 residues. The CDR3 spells CASSKEGRGFGGYTF. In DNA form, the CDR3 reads TGTGCCAGCAGCAAAGAGGGCAGGGGATTTGGTGGCTACACCTTC.

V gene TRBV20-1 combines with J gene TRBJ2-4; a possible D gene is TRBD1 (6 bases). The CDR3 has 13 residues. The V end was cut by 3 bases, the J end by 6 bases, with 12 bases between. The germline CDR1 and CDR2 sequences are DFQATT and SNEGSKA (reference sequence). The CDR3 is CSASKGTINIQYF. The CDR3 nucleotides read TGCAGTGCTAGTAAAGGGACAATAAACATTCAGTACTTC.

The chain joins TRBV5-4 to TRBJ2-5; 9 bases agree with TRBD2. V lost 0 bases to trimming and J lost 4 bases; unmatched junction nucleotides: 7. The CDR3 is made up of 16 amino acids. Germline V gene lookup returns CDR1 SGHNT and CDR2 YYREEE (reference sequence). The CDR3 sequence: CASSLARASGAETQYF. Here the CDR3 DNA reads TGTGCCAGCAGCTTGGCCAGGGCTAGCGGGGCAGAGACCCAGTACTTC.

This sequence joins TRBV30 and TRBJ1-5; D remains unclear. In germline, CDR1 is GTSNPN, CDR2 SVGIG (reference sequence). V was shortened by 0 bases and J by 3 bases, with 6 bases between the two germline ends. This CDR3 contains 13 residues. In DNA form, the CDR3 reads TGTGCCTGGAGTGTGGGCCTCAATCAGCCCCAGCATTTT. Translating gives CAWSVGLNQPQHF.

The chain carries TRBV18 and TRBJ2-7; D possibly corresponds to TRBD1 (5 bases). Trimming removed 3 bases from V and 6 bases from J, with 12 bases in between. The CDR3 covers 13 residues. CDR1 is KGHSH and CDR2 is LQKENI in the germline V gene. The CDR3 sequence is CASSPGRVGEQYF. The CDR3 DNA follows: TGTGCCAGCTCACCTGGCAGGGTTGGCGAGCAGTACTTC.

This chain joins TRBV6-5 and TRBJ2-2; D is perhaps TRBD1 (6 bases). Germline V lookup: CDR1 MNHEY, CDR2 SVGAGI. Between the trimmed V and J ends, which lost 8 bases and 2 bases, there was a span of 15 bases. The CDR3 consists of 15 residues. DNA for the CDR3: TGTGCCAGCGTTCCGGGACATACAAACACCGGGGAGCTGTTTTTT. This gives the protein CASVPGHTNTGELFF.

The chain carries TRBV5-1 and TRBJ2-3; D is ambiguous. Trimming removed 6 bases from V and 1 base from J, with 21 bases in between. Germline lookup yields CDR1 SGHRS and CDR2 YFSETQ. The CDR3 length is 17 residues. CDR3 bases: TGCGCCAGCAATATAGAGCCGCCTATCCGGGGCACAGATACGCAGTATTTT. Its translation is CASNIEPPIRGTDTQYF.

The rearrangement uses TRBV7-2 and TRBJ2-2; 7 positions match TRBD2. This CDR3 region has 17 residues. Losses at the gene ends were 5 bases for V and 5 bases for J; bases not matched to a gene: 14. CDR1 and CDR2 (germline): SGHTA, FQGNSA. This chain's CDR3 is CASSPQRAGVNTGELFF. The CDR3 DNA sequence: TGTGCCAGCAGCCCCCAAAGGGCGGGGGTAAATACCGGGGAGCTGTTTTTT.

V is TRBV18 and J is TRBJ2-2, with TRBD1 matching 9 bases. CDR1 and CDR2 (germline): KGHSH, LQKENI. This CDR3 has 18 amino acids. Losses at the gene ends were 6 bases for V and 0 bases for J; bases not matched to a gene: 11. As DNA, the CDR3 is TGTGCCAGCTCCCCAAGACCCGACAGGGGGGCGAACACCGGGGAGCTGTTTTTT. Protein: CASSPRPDRGANTGELFF.

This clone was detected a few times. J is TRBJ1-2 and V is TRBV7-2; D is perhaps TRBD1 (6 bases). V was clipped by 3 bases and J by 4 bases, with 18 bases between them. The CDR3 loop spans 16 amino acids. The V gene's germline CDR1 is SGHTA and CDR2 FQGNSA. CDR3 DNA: TGTGCCAGCAGCTTGGGGTCAGGGGAAATTGGCTATGGCTACACCTTC. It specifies CASSLGSGEIGYGYTF.

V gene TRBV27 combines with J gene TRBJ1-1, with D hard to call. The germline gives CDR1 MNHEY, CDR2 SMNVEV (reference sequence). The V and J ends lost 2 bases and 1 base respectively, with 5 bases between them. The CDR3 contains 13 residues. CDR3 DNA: TGTGCCAGCAGTTTAATGGCGAACACTGAAGCTTTCTTT. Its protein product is CASSLMANTEAFF.

The CDR3 coding sequence is TGTGCCACCTGGGCAGGCATTCGCAATCAGCCCCAGCATTTT. This gives the protein CATWAGIRNQPQHF. V usage is TRBV24-1 and J usage is TRBJ1-5, with D uncertain. The CDR3 sequence is 14 residues long. Deletions cut 9 bases from V and 2 bases from J, with 13 bases between. Germline CDR1 KGHDR, CDR2 SFDVKD.

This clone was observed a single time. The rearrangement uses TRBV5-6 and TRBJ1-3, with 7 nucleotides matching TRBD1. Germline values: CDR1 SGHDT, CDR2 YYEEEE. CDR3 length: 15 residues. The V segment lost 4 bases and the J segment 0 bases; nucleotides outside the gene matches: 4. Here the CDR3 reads CASSRDRASGNTIYF. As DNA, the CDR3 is TGTGCCAGCAGCCGGGACAGAGCCTCTGGAAACACCATATATTTT.

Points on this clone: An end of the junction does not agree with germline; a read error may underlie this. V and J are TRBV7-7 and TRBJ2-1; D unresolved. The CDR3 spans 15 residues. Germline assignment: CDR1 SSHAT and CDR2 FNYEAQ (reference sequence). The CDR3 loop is CASSLVESSYNEQFF. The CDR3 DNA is TGTGCTAGCAGCTTAGTAGAAAGCTCCTACAATGAGCAGTTCTTC.

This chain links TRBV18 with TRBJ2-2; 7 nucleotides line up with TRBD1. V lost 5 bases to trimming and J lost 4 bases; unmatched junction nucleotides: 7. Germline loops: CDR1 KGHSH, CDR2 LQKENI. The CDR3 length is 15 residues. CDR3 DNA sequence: TGTGCCAGCTCAGTCACAACAGGGGCCACCGGGGAGCTGTTTTTT. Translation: CASSVTTGATGELFF.

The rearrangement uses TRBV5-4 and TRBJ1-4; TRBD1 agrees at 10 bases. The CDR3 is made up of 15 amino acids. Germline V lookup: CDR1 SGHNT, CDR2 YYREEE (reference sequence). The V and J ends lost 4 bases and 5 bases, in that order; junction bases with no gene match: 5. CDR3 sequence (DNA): TGTGCCAGCAGCAATAGGACAGGGGGAAATGAAAAACTGTTTTTT. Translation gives CASSNRTGGNEKLFF.